The clone carrying this T cell receptor beta chain was counted only a few times. Antigen unknown. TCRdb called the reads again in MiXCR, with one record for every CDR3 protein. The sample holds roughly 990,000 distinct CDR3 sequences, roughly 30% seen once. The data stem from a study of T cell repertoires in cytomegalovirus infection. At the level of the study: It was recently identified HLA-C-restricted and well-studied HLA-B-restricted CMV epitopes that the study used. Public TCR beta signatures provided an indication of both CMV infection and a matching HLA type.

In germline, CDR1 is MNHEY, CDR2 SVGAGI. The CDR3 contains 15 residues. V lost 2 bases to trimming and J lost 6 bases; unmatched junction nucleotides: 5. Findings and limits, study-wide: Carriers of CMV plus the relevant HLA were identified by cumulative public TCR beta family frequency. In two of eight donors, the top clonotype was HLA-C-restricted CMV-specific.

This receptor was taken from a human donor in good health (CMV status not recorded). Some clones in this sample may be carry-over from other donors' samples. Sequenced here: cultured CD8+ T cells from PBMCs, sampled from culture after CMV antigen stimulation. This rearrangement joins TRBV6-5 to TRBJ2-1, with TRBD2 matching over 9 bases. The CDR3 nucleotides read TGTGCCAGCAGTTACGGCGGGGGGGCGCGCAATGAGCAGTTCTTC. This translates into CASSYGGGARNEQFF.